This is a list of T cell receptor beta chains from one sample in a study of T cell repertoires in cytomegalovirus infection. TCRdb passed the reads through MiXCR, listing each CDR3 protein once. The repertoire holds about 140,000 distinct CDR3 sequences, with 5% to 6.5% as singletons. Sequenced: PBMCs. Receptor source: a human donor in good health (CMV status not recorded). Some clones in this sample may be carry-over from other donors' samples. Both conserved end residues are part of each CDR3. D genes are given only for firm matches. Clone size is stated in some rows and not others, as once, few, many or a class when expanded.

v_call	clone_size	j_call	d_call	cdr3_aa	cdr3_nt
TRBV14	many	TRBJ1-2	-	CASSRVGASGYTF	TGTGCCAGCAGCCGAGTAGGGGCTTCTGGCTACACCTTC
TRBV20-1	many	TRBJ1-2	-	CSAHALGRRTNYGYTF	TGCAGTGCCCACGCTTTGGGACGGCGGACTAACTATGGCTACACCTTC
TRBV29-1	-	TRBJ1-1	-	CSVPGTLNTEAFF	TGCAGCGTTCCCGGGACATTGAACACTGAAGCTTTCTTT
TRBV7-3	many	TRBJ2-5	-	CASSLNGVEETQYF	TGTGCCAGCAGCTTAAATGGGGTGGAGGAGACCCAGTACTTC
TRBV7-2	few	TRBJ1-2	-	CASSLTGNIPNYGYTF	TGTGCCAGCAGCTTAACGGGCAACATCCCTAACTATGGCTACACCTTC
TRBV5-1	many	TRBJ2-2	-	CASSLQRTGELFF	TGCGCCAGCAGCTTGCAGAGGACCGGGGAGCTGTTTTTT
TRBV7-2	many	TRBJ1-6	-	CASSLSGGFNNSPLHF	TGTGCCAGCAGCTTAAGCGGGGGCTTTAATAATTCACCCCTCCACTTT
TRBV18	few	TRBJ1-2	-	CASSQTGGYTF	TGTGCCAGCTCACAGACCGGTGGCTACACCTTC
TRBV29-1	many	TRBJ2-5	-	CSVDRYQETQYF	TGCAGCGTTGACCGATACCAAGAGACCCAGTACTTC
TRBV29-1	few	TRBJ2-7	-	CSVIPGPPRGHEQYF	TGCAGCGTAATACCGGGACCGCCCAGGGGTCACGAGCAGTACTTC
TRBV20-1	-	TRBJ1-1	-	CSVLPGGMNTEAFF	TGCAGTGTCCTTCCGGGGGGCATGAACACTGAAGCTTTCTTT
TRBV7-2	many	TRBJ2-5	TRBD2	CASSWAGEETQYF	TGTGCCAGCAGCTGGGCGGGGGAGGAGACCCAGTACTTC
TRBV7-2	many	TRBJ2-7	TRBD2	CASSPRGPGGSYEQYF	TGTGCCAGCAGCCCCCGGGGACCGGGAGGCTCCTACGAGCAGTACTTC
TRBV19	few	TRBJ2-5	-	CASSPGRGETQYF	TGTGCCAGTAGTCCCGGACGAGGGGAGACCCAGTACTTC
TRBV7-9	many	TRBJ2-7	TRBD2	CASSQSGVYEQYF	TGTGCCAGCAGTCAAAGCGGGGTCTACGAGCAGTACTTC
TRBV7-2	many	TRBJ2-7	TRBD1	CASSRWTGPGEQYF	TGTGCCAGCAGCCGGTGGACAGGGCCTGGGGAGCAGTACTTC
TRBV28	-	TRBJ2-5	TRBD1	CASLSTGGGQTQYF	TGTGCCAGCCTATCGACAGGGGGGGGGCAGACCCAGTACTTC
TRBV10-3	many	TRBJ1-1	TRBD1	CAIGGQGYTEAFF	TGTGCCATCGGTGGACAGGGGTACACTGAAGCTTTCTTT
TRBV28	many	TRBJ1-3	-	CASSLSTLAGNTIYF	TGTGCCAGCAGTTTATCGACCCTCGCCGGAAACACCATATATTTT
TRBV7-8	many	TRBJ1-1	-	CASSLVVGRGDTEAFF	TGTGCCAGCAGCTTAGTAGTGGGTAGGGGGGACACTGAAGCTTTCTTT
TRBV15	many	TRBJ2-7	-	CATSREPDRRIGEQYF	TGTGCCACCAGCAGAGAACCCGACAGGAGGATTGGGGAGCAGTACTTC
TRBV20-1	-	TRBJ2-1	TRBD1	CSARVTGVLGNEQFF	TGCAGTGCTAGAGTGACAGGGGTATTGGGCAATGAGCAGTTCTTC
TRBV15	few	TRBJ2-3	-	CATSREGSGGDTQYF	TGTGCCACCAGCAGAGAGGGCAGTGGAGGGGATACGCAGTATTTT
TRBV6-2/TRBV6-3	many	TRBJ1-1	TRBD1	CASSYAWDRNTEAFF	TGTGCCAGCAGTTACGCCTGGGACAGGAACACTGAAGCTTTCTTT
TRBV7-9	many	TRBJ1-1	-	CASSLGQFRTRNTEAFF	TGTGCCAGCAGCTTAGGGCAGTTTCGGACCCGGAACACTGAAGCTTTCTTT
TRBV28	many	TRBJ1-5	TRBD1	CATPGTGGNQPQHF	TGTGCCACCCCCGGGACAGGAGGCAATCAGCCCCAGCATTTT
TRBV15	-	TRBJ1-3	-	CATSRQGSSGNTIYF	TGTGCCACCAGCAGACAGGGTAGCTCTGGAAACACCATATATTTT
TRBV12-5	many	TRBJ2-5	-	CASGLVSTSQETQYF	TGTGCTAGTGGTTTGGTTTCTACTAGCCAAGAGACCCAGTACTTC
TRBV2	-	TRBJ2-3	-	CASSGEVAKPTDTQYF	TGTGCCAGCAGTGGCGAAGTAGCGAAGCCCACAGATACGCAGTATTTT